This T cell receptor (beta chain) comes out of a study of OX40 agonist ivuxolimab in advanced cancers. Looking at the study overall: Patients received ivuxolimab, an agonistic anti-OX40 (CD134) antibody. Findings of the study overall: The antigen specificity of the peripheral T cells (those that were expanded) was not determined. Relative to CD4+, CD8+ T cells held more expanded clones on average.

As concerns this clone: The antigen is undetermined.

Samples of blood were obtained at baseline, on cycle 4 day 1, and on cycle 7 day 1. Assay used: immunoSEQ multiplex PCR; TCRdb lists only in-frame clones, some missing. The sample lists 35,000 to 45,000 clones; around 84% were seen once. The receptor's source is an adult with an advanced solid tumor such as melanoma, head and neck, liver or kidney cancer. The starting material was CD4+ or CD8+ T cells sorted from blood, obtained in a trial of the OX40 agonist ivuxolimab.

The CDR3 sequence: CAWETGEETQYF. As DNA, the CDR3 is TGTGCCTGGGAGACAGGGGAAGAGACCCAGTACTTC. This chain joins TRBV30 and TRBJ2-5; 8 nucleotides agree with TRBD1. This CDR3 region has 12 residues. V shed 5 bases, J shed 3 bases, and the junction held 2 bases outside the gene matches. From germline, CDR1 is GTSNPN and CDR2 SVGIG (reference sequence). Together with reference TRBV30 and TRBJ2-5, the CDR3 gives the full variable domain: SQTIHQWPATLVQPVGSPLSLECTVEGTSNPNLYWYRQAAGRGLQLLFYSVGIGQISSEVPQNLSASRPQDRQFILSSKKLLLSDSGFYLCAWETGEETQYFGPGTRLLVL.